This T cell receptor beta chain was recorded in a study of beta chain features in type 1 diabetes. Study details: Over all samples combined, some 110 million sorted cells were examined. Broader study findings: Within the patient group, naive, central memory and Treg TCRB repertoires appeared more similar to each other than within healthy donors. The study found moderately but significantly shorter TCRB CDR3s in all four CD4+ subsets of Type 1 diabetes patients.

Deletions cut 0 bases from V and 0 bases from J, with 11 bases between. Germline values: CDR1 SGHNT, CDR2 YYREEE (reference sequence). This CDR3 has 16 amino acids. The entirety of the isolated RNA underwent reverse transcription, so expressed TCRB transcripts were sequenced. TCRdb's table, derived via immunoSEQ multiplex PCR, lists solely in-frame clones and lacks some. The sample lists hundreds of thousands of clones, around 15% occurring once. It was one heparinised blood draw, averaging about 116 mL, that each donor gave. Researchers reported sorting CD4+ naive, central memory, regulatory and stem cell-like memory cells via CD45RO/CCR7/CD25/CD127/CD95/CD27. This clone was observed a few times. Its antigen is still unknown.

The sequencing sample was made of naive CD4+ T cells from blood. The sequence derives from a man aged 18-30 years with type 1 diabetes. This rearrangement joins TRBV5-4 to TRBJ2-3, with D perhaps TRBD1 (5 bases). As DNA, the CDR3 is TGTGCCAGCAGCTTGGGTGCAGGGTCTAGCACAGATACGCAGTATTTT. Amino acid sequence: CASSLGAGSSTDTQYF.